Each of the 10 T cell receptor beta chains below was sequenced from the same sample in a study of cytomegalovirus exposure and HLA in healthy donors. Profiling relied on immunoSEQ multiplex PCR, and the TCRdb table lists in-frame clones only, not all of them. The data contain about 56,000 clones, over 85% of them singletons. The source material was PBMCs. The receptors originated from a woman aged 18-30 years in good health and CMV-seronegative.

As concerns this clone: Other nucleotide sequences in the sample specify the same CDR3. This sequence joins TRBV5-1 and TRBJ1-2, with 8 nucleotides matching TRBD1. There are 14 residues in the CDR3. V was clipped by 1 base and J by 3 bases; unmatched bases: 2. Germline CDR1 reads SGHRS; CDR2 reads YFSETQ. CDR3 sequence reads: CASSLSGQDYGYTF. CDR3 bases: TGCGCCAGCAGCTTGTCGGGACAGGACTATGGCTACACCTTC.

The DNA for the CDR3 is TGTGCCAGCAGTTACTCAGCGGGGTTTGAAGCTTTCTTT. Residues: CASSYSAGFEAFF. The chain employs TRBV6-5 and TRBJ1-1; no firm D call. Trimming stripped 0 bases from V and 7 bases from J, with 9 bases between. Germline lookup yields CDR1 MNHEY and CDR2 SVGAGI. This CDR3 is built from 13 residues.

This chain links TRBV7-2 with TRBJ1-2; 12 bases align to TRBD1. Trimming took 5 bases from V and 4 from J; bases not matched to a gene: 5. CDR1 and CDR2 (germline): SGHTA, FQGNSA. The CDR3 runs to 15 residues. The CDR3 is CASSQGQGAAYGYTF. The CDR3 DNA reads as TGTGCCAGCAGCCAGGGACAGGGGGCGGCCTATGGCTACACCTTC. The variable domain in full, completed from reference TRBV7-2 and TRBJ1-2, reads GAGVSQSPSNKVTEKGKDVELRCDPISGHTALYWYRQSLGQGLEFLIYFQGNSAPDKSGLPSDRFSAERTGGSVSTLTIQRTQQEDSAVYLCASSQGQGAAYGYTFGSGTRLTVV.

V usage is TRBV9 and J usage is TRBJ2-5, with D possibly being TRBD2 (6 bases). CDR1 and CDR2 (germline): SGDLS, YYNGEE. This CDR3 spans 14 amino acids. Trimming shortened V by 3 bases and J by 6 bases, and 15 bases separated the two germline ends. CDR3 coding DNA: TGTGCCAGCAGCGGCGGAGGGCCTAGGCAGACCCAGTACTTC. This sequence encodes CASSGGGPRQTQYF.

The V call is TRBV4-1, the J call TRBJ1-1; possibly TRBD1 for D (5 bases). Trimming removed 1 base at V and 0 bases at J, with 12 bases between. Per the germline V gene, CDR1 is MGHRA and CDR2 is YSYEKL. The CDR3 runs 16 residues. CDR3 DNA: TGCGCCAGCAGCCAAGTTGGGGCGGCCCTGAACACTGAAGCTTTCTTT. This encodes CASSQVGAALNTEAFF.

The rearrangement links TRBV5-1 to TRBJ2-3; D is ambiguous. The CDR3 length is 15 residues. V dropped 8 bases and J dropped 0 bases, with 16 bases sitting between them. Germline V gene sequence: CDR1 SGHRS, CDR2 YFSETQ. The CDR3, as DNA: TGCGCCAGTTTAGCCGGTAATACTAGCACAGATACGCAGTATTTT. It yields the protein CASLAGNTSTDTQYF.

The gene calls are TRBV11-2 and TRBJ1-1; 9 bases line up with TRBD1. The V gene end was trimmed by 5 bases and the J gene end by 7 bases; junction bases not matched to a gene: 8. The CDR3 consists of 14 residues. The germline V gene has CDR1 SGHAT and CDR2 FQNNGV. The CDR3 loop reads CASSTEGTGFEAFF. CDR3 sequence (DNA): TGTGCCAGCAGCACAGAGGGGACAGGGTTTGAAGCTTTCTTT.

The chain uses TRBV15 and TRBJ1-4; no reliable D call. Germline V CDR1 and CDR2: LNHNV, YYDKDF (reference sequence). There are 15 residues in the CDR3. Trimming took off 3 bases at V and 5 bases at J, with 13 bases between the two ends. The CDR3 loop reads CATSSPTGSNEKLFF. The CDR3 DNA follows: TGTGCCACCAGCAGTCCGACTGGCTCGAATGAAAAACTGTTTTTT.

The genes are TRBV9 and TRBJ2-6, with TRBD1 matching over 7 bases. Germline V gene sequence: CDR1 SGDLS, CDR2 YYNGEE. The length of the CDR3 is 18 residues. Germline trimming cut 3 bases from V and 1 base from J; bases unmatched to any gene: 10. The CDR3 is CASSDTTGLGSGANVLTF. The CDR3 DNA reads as TGTGCCAGCAGCGACACGACAGGGCTTGGATCTGGGGCCAACGTCCTGACTTTC.

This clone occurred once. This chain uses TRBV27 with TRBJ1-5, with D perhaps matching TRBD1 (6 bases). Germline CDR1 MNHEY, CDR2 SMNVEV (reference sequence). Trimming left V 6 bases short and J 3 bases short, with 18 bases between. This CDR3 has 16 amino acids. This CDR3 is CASSPIQQGSNQPQHF. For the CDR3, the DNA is TGTGCCAGCAGCCCAATACAACAGGGATCCAATCAGCCCCAGCATTTT.